The 32 T cell receptor beta chains listed next were all sequenced from one sample in a study of blood T cell repertoires in COVID-19. Clones were read by immunoSEQ multiplex PCR, and TCRdb kept only the in-frame ones, dropping some. The data show tens of thousands of clones, less than 85% seen once. Sequences were obtained from peripheral blood. These receptor sequences come from an elderly woman with acute or convalescent COVID-19.

J is TRBJ2-7 and V is TRBV6-1, with D perhaps matching TRBD2 (6 bases). Looked up from germline, CDR1 is MNHNS and CDR2 is SASEGT. Deletions cut 0 bases from V and 4 bases from J, with 31 bases between. This CDR3 spans 21 amino acids. CDR3 in amino acids: CASSEATLSGSIFGTFYEQYF. The CDR3 nucleotides are TGTGCCAGCAGTGAAGCCACGTTAAGCGGGTCTATTTTTGGGACCTTTTACGAGCAGTACTTC.

This clone came up once. This rearrangement joins TRBV2 to TRBJ1-2, with D perhaps matching TRBD1 (6 bases). V lost 6 bases and J lost 7, with 15 bases in between. The CDR3 covers 13 residues. Germline loops: CDR1 SNHLY, CDR2 FYNNEI. For the CDR3, the DNA is TGTGCCAGCAGGATACAGGGTATAGGTGGCTACACCTTC. It specifies CASRIQGIGGYTF. Variable domain in full (rest from reference TRBV2 and TRBJ1-2): EPEVTQTPSHQVTQMGQEVILRCVPISNHLYFYWYRQILGQKVEFLVSFYNNEISEKSEIFDDQFSVERPDGSNFTLKIRSTKLEDSAMYFCASRIQGIGGYTFGSGTRLTVV.

J is TRBJ2-1 and V is TRBV29-1; D is ambiguous. The CDR3 covers 11 residues. Trimming stripped 4 bases from V and 6 bases from J, with 7 bases between. Germline CDR1 is SQVTM and CDR2 is ANQGSEA. CDR3 sequence (DNA): TGCAGCGTTGGAACGGTCAATGAGCAGTTCTTC. This gives the protein CSVGTVNEQFF.

The V and J genes are TRBV7-2 and TRBJ1-4, with D possibly TRBD1 on 5 matching bases. The CDR3 totals 15 residues. The V end was cut by 3 bases, the J end by 0 bases, with 8 bases between. Per germline, CDR1 SGHTA and CDR2 FQGNSA. The CDR3 loop reads CASSFRTPTNEKLFF. CDR3 sequence (DNA): TGTGCCAGCAGCTTCCGGACACCAACTAATGAAAAACTGTTTTTT. Full variable domain (missing parts from reference TRBV7-2 and TRBJ1-4): GAGVSQSPSNKVTEKGKDVELRCDPISGHTALYWYRQSLGQGLEFLIYFQGNSAPDKSGLPSDRFSAERTGGSVSTLTIQRTQQEDSAVYLCASSFRTPTNEKLFFGSGTQLSVL.

This sequence joins TRBV6-5 and TRBJ1-1; D gene ambiguous. V dropped 6 bases and J dropped 4 bases, with 6 bases sitting between them. CDR3 size: 11 residues. Germline V gene sequence: CDR1 MNHEY, CDR2 SVGAGI. This CDR3 is CASSRFTEAFF. As DNA, the CDR3 is TGTGCCAGCAGCCGGTTCACTGAAGCTTTCTTT.

This clone was detected a few times. This rearrangement joins TRBV4-2 to TRBJ1-5; unclear D gene. The V gene lost 1 base and the J gene lost 7 bases, with 14 bases spanning the gap. CDR1 and CDR2 (germline): LGHNA, YNFKEQ. The CDR3 is 15 amino acids. Written as DNA, the CDR3 is TGTGCCAGCAGCCAAGCCCGGGGAGTCCGGCAGCCCCAGCATTTT. It translates to CASSQARGVRQPQHF.

V and J are TRBV5-4 and TRBJ1-1, with 8 positions matching TRBD1. Per germline, CDR1 SGHNT and CDR2 YYREEE (reference sequence). This CDR3 comprises 14 residues. V shed 3 bases and J 2 bases; nucleotides not matched to a gene: 3. Written as DNA, the CDR3 is TGTGCCAGCAGCTGGACAGGGCTAAACACTGAAGCTTTCTTT. Its translation: CASSWTGLNTEAFF.

V is TRBV6-5 and J is TRBJ2-5; a possible D gene is TRBD2 (5 bases). Germline CDR1 is MNHEY and CDR2 is SVGAGI. The CDR3 is 13 amino acids. The V gene lost 8 bases and the J gene lost 2 bases, with 12 bases spanning the gap. The CDR3 protein is CASSWRLQETQYF. The CDR3 DNA follows: TGTGCCAGCTCCTGGAGGCTTCAAGAGACCCAGTACTTC.

The gene calls are TRBV7-9 and TRBJ1-1; D is unclear. CDR1 SEHNR and CDR2 FQNEAQ come from the germline V gene (reference sequence). V lost 1 base, J lost 1 base, and 10 bases lay in between. CDR3 length: 15 residues. The CDR3 DNA reads TGTGCCAGCAGCTTAGGTGGGCACCAGAACACTGAAGCTTTCTTT. This encodes CASSLGGHQNTEAFF.

The V call is TRBV27, the J call TRBJ1-1, with unresolved D. V lost 3 bases, J lost 0 bases, and 14 bases lay in between. CDR1 MNHEY and CDR2 SMNVEV come from the germline V gene (reference sequence). There are 16 residues in the CDR3. The CDR3 protein is CASSFAGRRMNTEAFF. In nucleotides, the CDR3 is TGTGCCAGCAGTTTTGCGGGGAGGAGGATGAACACTGAAGCTTTCTTT.

The chain joins TRBV27 to TRBJ1-5, with D possibly matching TRBD1 (6 bases). The V gene's germline CDR1 is MNHEY and CDR2 SMNVEV (reference sequence). The CDR3 consists of 15 residues. Trimming took off 4 bases at V and 2 bases at J, with 12 bases between the two ends. This CDR3 reads CASSSRTARNQPQHF. The CDR3 DNA reads as TGTGCCAGCAGTTCAAGGACAGCCCGCAATCAGCCCCAGCATTTT.

This clone was counted only a few times. The CDR3 spells CATSGPEIPTIETQYF. CDR3 coding DNA: TGTGCCACCAGTGGGCCGGAAATCCCGACAATAGAGACCCAGTACTTC. V and J are TRBV24-1 and TRBJ2-5; D is undetermined. The CDR3 extends over 16 amino acids. CDR1 is KGHDR, CDR2 SFDVKD, per germline. With 5 bases removed from V and 4 bases from J, the gap between germline ends came to 19 bases.

This rearrangement joins TRBV30 to TRBJ2-5, with D hard to call. Trimming removed 8 bases from V and 7 bases from J, with 17 bases in between. Germline CDR1 reads GTSNPN; CDR2 reads SVGIG (reference sequence). The CDR3 contains 12 residues. This CDR3 is CAKDMGLGTQYF. CDR3 bases: TGTGCCAAAGACATGGGCCTCGGGACCCAGTACTTC.

This clone was seen a few times. The chain is built from TRBV5-6 and TRBJ2-1, with 10 nucleotides matching TRBD1. Germline CDR1 and CDR2: SGHDT and YYEEEE. The V and J ends lost 3 bases and 5 bases, in that order; junction bases with no gene match: 14. The CDR3 is made up of 18 amino acids. In DNA, the CDR3 is TGTGCCAGCAGCTCCGGGACAGGGGACACTAGCGGAAACAATGAGCAGTTCTTC. Its translation: CASSSGTGDTSGNNEQFF.

The rearrangement uses TRBV27 and TRBJ1-2, with 7 bases that match TRBD1. V dropped 6 bases and J dropped 7; count of bases not matched to a gene: 14. The CDR3 is 15 residues long. From germline, CDR1 is MNHEY and CDR2 SMNVEV (reference sequence). The CDR3 is CASRKNNRGLGGYTF. CDR3 DNA sequence: TGTGCCAGCAGAAAAAATAACAGGGGCCTGGGTGGCTACACCTTC.

The chain has TRBV5-1 and TRBJ2-3; 7 positions agree with TRBD2. The germline V gene has CDR1 SGHRS and CDR2 YFSETQ. The CDR3 length is 15 residues. The V gene end was trimmed by 4 bases and the J gene end by 4 bases; junction bases not matched to a gene: 9. CDR3 protein: CASSTMTSWADTQYF. For the CDR3, the DNA is TGCGCCAGCAGCACCATGACTAGCTGGGCAGATACGCAGTATTTT.

The chain is built from TRBV7-9 and TRBJ1-3; the D is unclear. This CDR3 region has 13 residues. Germline V gene sequence: CDR1 SEHNR, CDR2 FQNEAQ (reference sequence). V shed 5 bases and J shed 1 base, with 6 bases lying between them. The CDR3 DNA reads as TGTGCCAGCAGCCCCGGGTCTGGAAACACCATATATTTT. It is translated as CASSPGSGNTIYF.

The gene calls are TRBV5-1 and TRBJ1-3, with D unclear. The CDR3 runs 13 residues. Germline values: CDR1 SGHRS, CDR2 YFSETQ. V lost 0 bases to trimming and J lost 4 bases, with 5 bases between them. The CDR3 loop reads CASSLGQGNTIYF. The CDR3 DNA reads TGCGCCAGCAGCTTGGGTCAGGGAAACACCATATATTTT.

This rearrangement joins TRBV5-4 to TRBJ2-3; TRBD2 aligns across 10 bases. The CDR3 is 15 residues long. Germline V gene data show CDR1 as SGHNT and CDR2 as YYREEE (reference sequence). Trimming at V came to 3 bases and at J to 4 bases, leaving 5 bases not matched to a gene. The CDR3 nucleotides read TGTGCCAGCAGCTCAGCGGGGGGGCCCTCAGATACGCAGTATTTT. Translated, it gives CASSSAGGPSDTQYF.

This clone occurred a few times. The chain uses TRBV6-5 and TRBJ2-7; no clear D. There are 15 residues in the CDR3. V lost 10 bases and J lost 0, with 19 bases in between. Germline V lookup: CDR1 MNHEY, CDR2 SVGAGI. The CDR3 protein is CAIAKLPQTSYEQYF. CDR3 nucleotide sequence: TGTGCCATTGCGAAGCTCCCCCAAACCTCCTACGAGCAGTACTTC.

The chain carries TRBV5-1 and TRBJ1-1, with no clear D. Germline lookup yields CDR1 SGHRS and CDR2 YFSETQ. CDR3 length: 14 residues. The V end was cut by 5 bases, the J end by 1 base, with 12 bases between. The CDR3 sequence: CASSREGSNTEAFF. The CDR3 bases are TGCGCCAGCAGTCGGGAGGGTTCGAACACTGAAGCTTTCTTT.

This chain uses TRBV30 with TRBJ1-1, with D possibly matching TRBD1 (5 bases). Germline V CDR1 and CDR2: GTSNPN, SVGIG (reference sequence). Trimming cost V 4 bases and J 4 bases, with 10 bases left between them. There are 12 residues in the CDR3. The CDR3 coding sequence is TGTGCCTGGAAGGGGTCGGGCACTGAAGCTTTCTTT. It translates to CAWKGSGTEAFF.

This chain links TRBV3-1 (or the pseudogene TRBV3-2) with TRBJ2-1, with D possibly being TRBD2 (5 bases). Germline V gene lookup returns CDR1 LGHDT and CDR2 YNNKEL (reference sequence). V lost 3 bases, J lost 0 bases, and 21 bases lay in between. The CDR3 totals 19 residues. CDR3 nucleotide sequence: TGTGCCAGCAGCCATGATGGGCGGGCGAGCGAGAGCTCCTACAATGAGCAGTTCTTC. Translating it yields CASSHDGRASESSYNEQFF.

The chain recombines TRBV7-9 with TRBJ2-7, with TRBD2 as a possible D gene (5 bases). This CDR3 contains 14 residues. Germline V gene data show CDR1 as SEHNR and CDR2 as FQNEAQ (reference sequence). Between the trimmed V and J ends, which lost 5 bases and 4 bases, there was a span of 15 bases. The CDR3 loop reads CASSPRWTGYEQYF. The CDR3 DNA is TGTGCCAGCAGCCCACGCTGGACGGGGTACGAGCAGTACTTC.

J is TRBJ1-2 and V is TRBV3-1 (or the pseudogene TRBV3-2); TRBD1 might be the D (6 bases). The CDR3 totals 13 residues. Trimming took off 1 base at V and 6 bases at J, with 9 bases between the two ends. Germline V gene sequence: CDR1 LGHDT, CDR2 YNNKEL (reference sequence). CDR3 sequence: CASSQGAGDGYTF. In DNA, the CDR3 is TGTGCCAGCAGCCAAGGGGCAGGGGATGGCTACACCTTC.

The CDR3 protein is CASSWQGGQPQHF. Here the CDR3 DNA reads TGTGCCAGTAGTTGGCAGGGAGGGCAGCCCCAGCATTTT. This rearrangement joins TRBV19 to TRBJ1-5; tentatively, D is TRBD1 (5 bases). Looked up from germline, CDR1 is LNHDA and CDR2 is SQIVND (reference sequence). V lost 5 bases and J 7 bases, leaving 12 bases between the germline ends. The CDR3 contains 13 residues.

J is TRBJ1-2 and V is TRBV5-6; no firm D call. The CDR3 loop spans 14 amino acids. Germline V gene sequence: CDR1 SGHDT, CDR2 YYEEEE. V lost 1 base, J lost 0 bases, and 7 bases lay in between. CDR3 residues: CASSLYNSNYGYTF. The CDR3 region has the DNA TGTGCCAGCAGCTTGTATAATTCTAACTATGGCTACACCTTC.

The rearrangement uses TRBV6-5 and TRBJ1-6; a possible D gene is TRBD1 (6 bases). This CDR3 comprises 13 residues. Trimming shortened V by 8 bases and J by 4 bases, and 9 bases separated the two germline ends. Germline CDR1 and CDR2: MNHEY and SVGAGI. The CDR3 region is CASSGQYNSPLHF. DNA of the CDR3: TGTGCCAGCTCCGGACAGTATAATTCACCCCTCCACTTT.

The chain uses TRBV12-3 or TRBV12-4 and TRBJ1-2, with 7 bases aligning to TRBD1. The CDR3 is made up of 13 amino acids. V was pared by 3 bases and J by 6 bases, with 4 bases of the junction left unmatched. CDR3 region: CASSFDTGDGYTF. The CDR3 DNA reads TGTGCCAGCAGTTTTGATACAGGGGATGGCTACACCTTC.

The chain combines TRBV7-9 with TRBJ2-5; TRBD1 aligns across 8 bases. CDR1 is SEHNR and CDR2 is FQNEAQ in the germline V gene (reference sequence). Unmatched junction bases numbered 2, after V lost 4 bases and J lost 1 base. This CDR3 region has 14 residues. As DNA, the CDR3 is TGTGCCAGCAGCTCCGGGACAGGCCAAGAGACCCAGTACTTC. Its protein product is CASSSGTGQETQYF.

V is TRBV7-8 and J is TRBJ2-7; 7 nucleotides align to TRBD1. V was clipped by 5 bases and J by 0 bases; unmatched bases: 4. The CDR3 length is 14 residues. Germline V CDR1 and CDR2: SGHVS, FQNEAQ. The CDR3 nucleotides read TGTGCCAGCAGCAGGGGACAGACCTCCTACGAGCAGTACTTC. It is translated as CASSRGQTSYEQYF.

Here the CDR3 DNA reads TGTGCCAGCAGCTCTCCGGGGCGAGCTAGCGGCTCTAGCACAGATACGCAGTATTTT. This translates into CASSSPGRASGSSTDTQYF. The genes are TRBV7-8 and TRBJ2-3; 7 positions agree with TRBD2. The germline V gene encodes CDR1 SGHVS and CDR2 FQNEAQ. The CDR3 length is 19 residues. V lost 4 bases and J lost 0; bases outside the gene matches: 16.